Listed below are T cell receptor beta chains from one sample, sequenced in a study of blood T cell repertoires in COVID-19. The table came from immunoSEQ multiplex PCR; TCRdb's copy has only in-frame clones and leaves some out. The data contain 200,000 to 300,000 clones, about 91% of them singletons. Sequencing used PBMCs or T cells enriched from blood (not recorded which). All receptors derive from a woman aged 40 to 55 with acute COVID-19. CDR3s include the opening cysteine and the closing phenylalanine or tryptophan. The order of the fields is V gene, J gene, clone size, CDR3 length, CDR3 protein. Not all rows give a size; the values are once, few, many and, for expanded clones, a class.

TRBV15	TRBJ1-3	NA	12	CATSARENTIYF
TRBV11-2	TRBJ2-2	NA	16	CASSSPRVGAAGELFF
TRBV7-2	TRBJ2-1	NA	17	CASSSPLGREVYNEQFF
TRBV30	TRBJ1-1	NA	13	CASHRGKNTEAFF
TRBV19	TRBJ1-1	NA	14	CASSMHRENTEAFF
TRBV5-1	TRBJ2-5	NA	17	CASSPPLAGGPQETQYF
TRBV7-2	TRBJ2-5	NA	16	CASSLGRQGVRETQYF
TRBV5-1	TRBJ1-3	NA	14	CASSLGGSGNTIYF
TRBV3-1/TRBV3-2	TRBJ2-1	few	15	CASSPSIGTRNEQFF
TRBV11-2	TRBJ2-3	NA	15	CASSLGLRGTDTQYF
TRBV18	TRBJ2-5	NA	17	CASSQGLAGVTQETQYF
TRBV6-6	TRBJ1-2	NA	14	CAAEITGLNYGYTF
TRBV6-5	TRBJ2-1	NA	15	CASSLIPPNLNEQFF
TRBV21-1	TRBJ1-3	NA	15	CASSNNRGLKNTIYF
TRBV3-1/TRBV3-2	TRBJ2-4	once	14	CASSQGLAKNIQYF
TRBV7-2	TRBJ1-1	NA	12	CASSLFAGEAFF
TRBV19	TRBJ1-4	NA	17	CASSMLLGQAANEKLFF
TRBV19	TRBJ1-2	NA	18	CASSTPGQGKWGNYGYTF
TRBV7-7	TRBJ2-2	NA	14	CASSLGLGTGELFF